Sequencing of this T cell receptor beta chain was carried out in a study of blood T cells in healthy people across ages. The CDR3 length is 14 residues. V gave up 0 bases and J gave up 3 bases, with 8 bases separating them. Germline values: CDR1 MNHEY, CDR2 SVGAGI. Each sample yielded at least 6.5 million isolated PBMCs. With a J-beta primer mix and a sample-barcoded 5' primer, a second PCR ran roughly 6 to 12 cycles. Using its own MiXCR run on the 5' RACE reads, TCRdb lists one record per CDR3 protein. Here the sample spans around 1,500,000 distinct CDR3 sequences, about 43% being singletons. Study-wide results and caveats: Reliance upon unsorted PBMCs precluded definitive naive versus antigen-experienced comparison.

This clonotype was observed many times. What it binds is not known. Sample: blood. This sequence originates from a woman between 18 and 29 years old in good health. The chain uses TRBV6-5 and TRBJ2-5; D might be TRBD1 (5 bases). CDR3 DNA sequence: TGTGCCAGCAGTTACTCCTACAGGAAAGAGACCCAGTACTTC. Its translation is CASSYSYRKETQYF.